The T cell receptor beta chain described here comes from a study of monozygotic twins with inflammatory bowel disease. Eight separate reactions per sample served to make cDNA. Following a re-call of the 5' RACE reads, TCRdb has one entry per CDR3 protein and lacks DNA. The table for this sample gives about 300,000 distinct CDR3 sequences. Looked up from germline, CDR1 is SNHLY and CDR2 is FYNNEI. CDR3 length: 13 residues. Total RNA was isolated from whole blood without T cell sorting. Sequenced sample: blood. This TCR derives from a human donor with ulcerative colitis or Crohn's disease, or a healthy co-twin of an affected twin (not recorded which). This rearrangement joins TRBV2 to TRBJ1-6. CDR3 in amino acids: CASSEWPNSPLHF.